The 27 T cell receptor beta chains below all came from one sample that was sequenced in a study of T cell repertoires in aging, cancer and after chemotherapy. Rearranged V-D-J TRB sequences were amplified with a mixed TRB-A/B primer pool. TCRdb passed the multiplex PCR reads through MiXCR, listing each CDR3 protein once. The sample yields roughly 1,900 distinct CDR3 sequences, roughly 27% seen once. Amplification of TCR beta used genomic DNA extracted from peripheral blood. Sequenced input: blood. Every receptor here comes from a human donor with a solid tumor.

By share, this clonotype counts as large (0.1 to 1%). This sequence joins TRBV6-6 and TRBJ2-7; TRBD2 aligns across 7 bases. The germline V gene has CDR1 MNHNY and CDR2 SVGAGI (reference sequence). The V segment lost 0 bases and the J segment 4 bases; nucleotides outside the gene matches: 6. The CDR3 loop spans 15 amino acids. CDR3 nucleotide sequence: TGTGCCAGCAGTTACTCGAACTGGGGGGGGTACGAGCAGTACTTC. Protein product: CASSYSNWGGYEQYF.

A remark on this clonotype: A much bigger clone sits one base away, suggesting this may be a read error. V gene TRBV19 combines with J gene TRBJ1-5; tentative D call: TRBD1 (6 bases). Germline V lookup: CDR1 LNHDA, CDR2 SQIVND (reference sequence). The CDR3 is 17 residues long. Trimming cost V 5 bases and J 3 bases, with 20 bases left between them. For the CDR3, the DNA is TGTGCCAGTAGTGTCCTACAGGGAGTAGGGAACAATCAGCCCCAGCATTTT. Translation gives CASSVLQGVGNNQPQHF.

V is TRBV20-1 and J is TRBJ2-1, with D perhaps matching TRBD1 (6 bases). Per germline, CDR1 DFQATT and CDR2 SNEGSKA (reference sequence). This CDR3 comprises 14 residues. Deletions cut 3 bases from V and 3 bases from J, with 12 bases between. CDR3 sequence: CSASSQGRYNEQFF. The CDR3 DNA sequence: TGCAGTGCTAGCTCGCAGGGGCGCTACAATGAGCAGTTCTTC.

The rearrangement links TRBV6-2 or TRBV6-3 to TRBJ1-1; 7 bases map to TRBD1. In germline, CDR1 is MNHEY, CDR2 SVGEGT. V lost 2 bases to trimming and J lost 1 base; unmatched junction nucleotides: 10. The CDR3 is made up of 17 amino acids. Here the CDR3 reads CASSYIIFYRGNTEAFF. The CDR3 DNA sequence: TGTGCCAGCAGTTACATTATATTTTACAGGGGGAACACTGAAGCTTTCTTT.

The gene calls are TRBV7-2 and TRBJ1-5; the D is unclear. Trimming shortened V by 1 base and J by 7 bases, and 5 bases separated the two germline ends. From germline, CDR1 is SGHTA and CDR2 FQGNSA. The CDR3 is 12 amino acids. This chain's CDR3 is CASSLGRQPQHF. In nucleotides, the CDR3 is TGTGCCAGCAGCTTAGGTAGGCAGCCCCAGCATTTT.

The CDR3 region is CASSLWDEQYF. The CDR3 nucleotides read TGTGCCAGCAGTTTATGGGACGAGCAGTACTTC. This chain links TRBV28 with TRBJ2-7; no clear D gene. Germline values: CDR1 MDHEN, CDR2 SYDVKM. The CDR3 has 11 amino acids. Trimming pared 0 bases from V and 5 bases from J, leaving 2 bases between. Together with reference TRBV28 and TRBJ2-7, the CDR3 gives the full variable domain: DVKVTQSSRYLVKRTGEKVFLECVQDMDHENMFWYRQDPGLGLRLIYFSYDVKMKEKGDIPEGYSVSREKKERFSLILESASTNQTSMYLCASSLWDEQYFGPGTRLTVT.

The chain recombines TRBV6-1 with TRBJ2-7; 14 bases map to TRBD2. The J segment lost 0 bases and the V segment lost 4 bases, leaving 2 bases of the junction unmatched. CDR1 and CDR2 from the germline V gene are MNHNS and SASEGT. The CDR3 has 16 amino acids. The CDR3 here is CASSGTSGRTSYEQYF. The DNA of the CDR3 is TGTGCCAGCAGTGGGACTAGCGGGAGGACCTCCTACGAGCAGTACTTC.

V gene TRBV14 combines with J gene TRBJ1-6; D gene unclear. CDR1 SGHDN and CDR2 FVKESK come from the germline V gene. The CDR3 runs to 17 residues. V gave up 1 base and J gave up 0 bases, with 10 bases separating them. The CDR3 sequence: CASSQVHASSYNSPLHF. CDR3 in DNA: TGTGCCAGCAGCCAAGTTCACGCTAGCTCCTATAATTCACCCCTCCACTTT.

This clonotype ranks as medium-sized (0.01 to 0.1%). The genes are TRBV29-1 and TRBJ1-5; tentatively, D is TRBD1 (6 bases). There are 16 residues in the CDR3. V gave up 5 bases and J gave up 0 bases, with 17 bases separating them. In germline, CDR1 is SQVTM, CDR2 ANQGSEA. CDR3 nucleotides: TGCAGCGTTATAACCGGGACATCCGATAGCAATCAGCCCCAGCATTTT. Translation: CSVITGTSDSNQPQHF.

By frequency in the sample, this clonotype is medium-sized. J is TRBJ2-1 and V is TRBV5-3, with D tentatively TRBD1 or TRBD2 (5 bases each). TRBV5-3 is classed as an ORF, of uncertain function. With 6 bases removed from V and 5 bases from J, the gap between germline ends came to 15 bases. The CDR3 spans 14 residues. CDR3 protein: CARMETGPNNEQFF. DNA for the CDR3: TGTGCCAGAATGGAGACGGGGCCGAACAATGAGCAGTTCTTC.

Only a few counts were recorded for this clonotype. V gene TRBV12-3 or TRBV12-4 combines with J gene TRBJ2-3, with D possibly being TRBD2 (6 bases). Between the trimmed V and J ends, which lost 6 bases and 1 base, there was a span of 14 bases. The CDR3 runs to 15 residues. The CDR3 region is CASSSPPGGTDTQYF. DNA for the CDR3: TGTGCCAGCAGCTCGCCACCGGGGGGCACAGATACGCAGTATTTT.

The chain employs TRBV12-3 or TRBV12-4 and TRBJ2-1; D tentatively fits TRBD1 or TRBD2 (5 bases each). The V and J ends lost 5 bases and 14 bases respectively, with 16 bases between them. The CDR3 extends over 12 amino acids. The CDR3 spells CASSGSGAREFF. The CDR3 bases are TGTGCCAGCAGTGGGTCCGGGGCTAGAGAGTTCTTC.

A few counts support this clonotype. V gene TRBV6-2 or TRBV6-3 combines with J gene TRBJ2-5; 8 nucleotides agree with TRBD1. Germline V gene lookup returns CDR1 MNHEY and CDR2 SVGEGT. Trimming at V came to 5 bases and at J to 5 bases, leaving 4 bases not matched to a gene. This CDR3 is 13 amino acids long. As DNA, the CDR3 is TGTGCCAGCAGTATTCGACAGGGGGAGACCCAGTACTTC. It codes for CASSIRQGETQYF.

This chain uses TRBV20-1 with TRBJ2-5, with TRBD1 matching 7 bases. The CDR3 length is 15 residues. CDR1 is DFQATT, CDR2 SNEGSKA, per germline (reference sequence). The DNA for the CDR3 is TGCAGCGCTCACACCCGACAGGGCCTACAAGAGACCCAGTACTTC. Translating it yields CSAHTRQGLQETQYF.

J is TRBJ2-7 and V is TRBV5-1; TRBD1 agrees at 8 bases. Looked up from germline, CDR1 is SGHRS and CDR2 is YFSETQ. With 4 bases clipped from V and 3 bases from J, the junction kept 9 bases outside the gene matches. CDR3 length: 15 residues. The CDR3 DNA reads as TGCGCCAGCAGCATCACCGGGACAGGATACTACGAGCAGTACTTC. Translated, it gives CASSITGTGYYEQYF.

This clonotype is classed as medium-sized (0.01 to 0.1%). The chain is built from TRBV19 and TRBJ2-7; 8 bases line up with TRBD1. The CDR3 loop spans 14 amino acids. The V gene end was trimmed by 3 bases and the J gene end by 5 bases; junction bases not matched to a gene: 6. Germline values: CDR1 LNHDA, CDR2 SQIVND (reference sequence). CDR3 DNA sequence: TGTGCCAGTAGTATGTGGACAGGGCAAAACGAGCAGTACTTC. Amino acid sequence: CASSMWTGQNEQYF.

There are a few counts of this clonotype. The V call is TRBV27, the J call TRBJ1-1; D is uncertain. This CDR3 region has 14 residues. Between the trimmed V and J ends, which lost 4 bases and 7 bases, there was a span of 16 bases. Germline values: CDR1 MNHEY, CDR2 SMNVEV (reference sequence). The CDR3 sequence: CASSWTYGENEAFF. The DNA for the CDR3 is TGTGCCAGCAGTTGGACTTATGGTGAGAATGAAGCTTTCTTT.

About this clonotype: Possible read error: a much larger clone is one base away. CDR3 loop: CASRTAYYEQYF. CDR3 nucleotides: TGTGCCAGCAGGACAGCATACTACGAGCAGTACTTC. J is TRBJ2-7 and V is TRBV27; weak D call: TRBD1 (5 bases). V lost 6 bases and J lost 3, with 9 bases in between. CDR1 and CDR2 from the germline V gene are MNHEY and SMNVEV (reference sequence). This CDR3 contains 12 residues.

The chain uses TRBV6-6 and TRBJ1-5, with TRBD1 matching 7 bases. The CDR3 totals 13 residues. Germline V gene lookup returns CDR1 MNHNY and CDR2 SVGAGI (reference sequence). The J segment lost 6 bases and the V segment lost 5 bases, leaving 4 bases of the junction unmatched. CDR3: CASSEDRVQPQHF. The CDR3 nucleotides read TGTGCCAGCAGTGAAGACAGGGTTCAGCCCCAGCATTTT.

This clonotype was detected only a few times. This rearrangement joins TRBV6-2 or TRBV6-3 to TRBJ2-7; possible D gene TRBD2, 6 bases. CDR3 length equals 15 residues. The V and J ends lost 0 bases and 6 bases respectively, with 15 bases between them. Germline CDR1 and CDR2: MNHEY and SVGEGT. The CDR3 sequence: CASSYSWRVTGEQYF. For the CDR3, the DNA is TGTGCCAGCAGTTACTCTTGGAGGGTGACGGGCGAGCAGTACTTC.

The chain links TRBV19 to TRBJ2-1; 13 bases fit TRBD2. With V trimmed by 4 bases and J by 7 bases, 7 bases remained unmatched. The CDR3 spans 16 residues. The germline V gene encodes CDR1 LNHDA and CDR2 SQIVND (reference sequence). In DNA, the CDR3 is TGTGCCAGTAGTACCACTAGCGGGGGGGCCCGAAATGAGCAGTTCTTC. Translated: CASSTTSGGARNEQFF.

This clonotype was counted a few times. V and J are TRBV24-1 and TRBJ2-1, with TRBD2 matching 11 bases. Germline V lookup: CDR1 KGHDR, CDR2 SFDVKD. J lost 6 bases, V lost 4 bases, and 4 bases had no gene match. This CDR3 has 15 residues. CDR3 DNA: TGTGCCACCAGTGACCCCGGGACTAGCGGCAATGAGCAGTTCTTC. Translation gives CATSDPGTSGNEQFF.

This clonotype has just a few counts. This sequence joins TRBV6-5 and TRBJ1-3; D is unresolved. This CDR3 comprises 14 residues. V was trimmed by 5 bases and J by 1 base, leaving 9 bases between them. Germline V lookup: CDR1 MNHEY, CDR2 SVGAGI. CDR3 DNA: TGTGCCAGCAGTCTCGACGGATCTGGAAACACCATATATTTT. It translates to CASSLDGSGNTIYF.

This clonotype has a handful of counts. The CDR3 protein is CASSLVELMNTEAFF. In DNA form, the CDR3 reads TGTGCCAGCAGCTTGGTAGAACTCATGAACACTGAAGCTTTCTTT. This chain uses TRBV5-6 with TRBJ1-1, with D unresolved. The CDR3 has 15 amino acids. Germline loops: CDR1 SGHDT, CDR2 YYEEEE. V was trimmed by 0 bases and J by 0 bases, leaving 9 bases between them. The entire variable domain, with the rest obtained from reference TRBV5-6 and TRBJ1-1, is as follows: DAGVTQSPTHLIKTRGQQVTLRCSPKSGHDTVSWYQQALGQGPQFIFQYYEEEERQRGNFPDRFSGHQFPNYSSELNVNALLLGDSALYLCASSLVELMNTEAFFGQGTRLTVV.

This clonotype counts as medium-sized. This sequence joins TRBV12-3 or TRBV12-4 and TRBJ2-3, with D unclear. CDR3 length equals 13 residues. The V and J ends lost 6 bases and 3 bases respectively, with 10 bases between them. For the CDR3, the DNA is TGTGCCAGCAGCAGCTCCCAGACAGATACGCAGTATTTT. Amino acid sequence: CASSSSQTDTQYF.

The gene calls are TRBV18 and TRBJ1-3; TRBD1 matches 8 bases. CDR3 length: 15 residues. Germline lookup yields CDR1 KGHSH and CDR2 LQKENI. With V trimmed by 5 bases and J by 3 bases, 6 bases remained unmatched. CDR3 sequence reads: CASSFGQGNGNTIYF. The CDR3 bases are TGTGCCAGCTCATTTGGACAGGGTAATGGAAACACCATATATTTT.

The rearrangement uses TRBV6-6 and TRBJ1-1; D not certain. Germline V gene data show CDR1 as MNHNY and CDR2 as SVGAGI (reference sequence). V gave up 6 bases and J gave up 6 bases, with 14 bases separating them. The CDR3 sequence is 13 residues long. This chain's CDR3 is CASRNSEGSEAFF. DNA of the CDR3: TGTGCCAGCAGGAACAGTGAAGGGTCTGAAGCTTTCTTT.